The clone carrying this T cell receptor (beta chain) was seen more than once but under ten times. Its antigen is undetermined. Autoimmune disease history or systemic immunosuppression disqualified patients. The timepoints at which blood was sampled were baseline, cycle 4 day 1, and cycle 7 day 1. The entry originates in a study of OX40 agonist ivuxolimab in advanced cancers. General study points: CD8+ T cells (on average) carried more expanded clones than CD4+ T cells.

Generated by immunoSEQ multiplex PCR, the TCRdb table keeps only in-frame clones and is missing some. The sample shows about 70,000 clones, 80% to 85% of them seen only once. V was clipped by 2 bases and J by 1 base, with 5 bases between them. The CDR3 runs 13 residues. Germline V gene lookup returns CDR1 MNHEY and CDR2 SVGAGI. Sequencing was performed on CD4+ or CD8+ T cells sorted from blood, taken in a trial of the OX40 agonist ivuxolimab. The TCR sequence derives from an adult with an advanced solid tumor such as melanoma, head and neck, liver or kidney cancer. The gene calls are TRBV6-5 and TRBJ2-5, with no clear D. This CDR3 reads CASSYRLQETQYF. CDR3 in DNA: TGTGCCAGCAGTTACAGGCTCCAAGAGACCCAGTACTTC.